Below are 8 T cell receptor beta chains sequenced from a single sample in a study of T cells expressing NK-cell markers. TCRdb re-called the 5' RACE reads and gives one entry per CDR3 protein, without DNA. This sample lists 150,000 to 180,000 distinct CDR3 sequences; its ten largest clones have around 37%. Material: blood T cells: a sorted CD56 or NKG2C T cell subset, CD4+ or CD8+ T cells, or bulk PBMC T cells (not recorded which). These receptors all come from a woman aged 45-60 years in good health.

V usage is TRBV24-1 and J usage is TRBJ1-2; TCRdb calls TRBD1, which cannot be checked without DNA. The length of the CDR3 is 15 residues. Per germline, CDR1 KGHDR and CDR2 SFDVKD. The CDR3 sequence: CATSDPGTGVIGYTF.

The rearrangement joins TRBV7-9 to TRBJ2-7; TCRdb calls TRBD2, which cannot be checked without DNA. The CDR3 is 16 residues long. Germline CDR1 and CDR2: SEHNR and FQNEAQ (reference sequence). The chain's CDR3 is CASSLAPAGGPGEQYF.

The J gene is TRBJ2-7, the V gene TRBV6-2 or TRBV6-3. The germline V gene encodes CDR1 MNHEY and CDR2 SVGEGT. CDR3 length equals 13 residues. CDR3 loop: CASSYGHNYEQYF.

This chain connects TRBV12-5 to TRBJ2-7; TCRdb selects TRBD1, and the lack of DNA leaves this call unchecked. This CDR3 contains 14 residues. Germline V CDR1 and CDR2: LGHNT, FRNRAP. The CDR3 is CASASGQGFDEQYF. The full variable domain, completed using reference TRBV12-5 and TRBJ2-7, is DARVTQTPRHKVTEMGQEVTMRCQPILGHNTVFWYRQTMMQGLELLAYFRNRAPLDDSGMPKDRFSAEMPDATLATLKIQPSEPRDSAVYFCASASGQGFDEQYFGPGTRLTVT.

The chain uses TRBV12-3 or TRBV12-4 and TRBJ2-7. The CDR3 runs to 13 residues. CDR3 in amino acids: CASSSGPNYEQYF.

The J gene is TRBJ2-2, the V gene TRBV11-2; TCRdb's D call, TRBD1, is unchecked because there is no DNA. The CDR3 length is 13 residues. Germline CDR1 SGHAT, CDR2 FQNNGV. This CDR3 reads CASPGPEPGELFF.

J is TRBJ2-7 and V is TRBV7-9. This CDR3 is 12 amino acids long. Germline-derived CDR1 and CDR2 are SEHNR and FQNEAQ (reference sequence). The CDR3 protein is CASRKGFYEQYF.

The gene calls are TRBV12-3 or TRBV12-4 and TRBJ1-1. CDR3 length: 14 residues. CDR3 region: CASSSGGLGTEAFF.